These 21 T cell receptor beta chains were all obtained from the same sample, sequenced in a study of T cells in localized non-small cell lung cancer. Some clones are missing from TCRdb's copy, which holds only in-frame ones; the method was immunoSEQ multiplex PCR. This table has about 34,000 clones, 88% appearing once. Specimen: peripheral blood, collected before any cancer treatment. These receptors all stem from a woman aged 35-70 years with stage I lung adenocarcinoma.

This clone appeared a single time. V usage is TRBV2 and J usage is TRBJ2-7; D unclear. The CDR3 covers 13 residues. The V end lost 6 bases, the J end lost 2 bases, and 11 bases lay between the germline ends. Germline V gene lookup returns CDR1 SNHLY and CDR2 FYNNEI. This chain's CDR3 is CASRISSAYEQYF. Written as DNA, the CDR3 is TGTGCCAGCAGGATCTCGAGCGCCTACGAGCAGTACTTC. Full variable domain (outside the CDR3, taken from reference TRBV2 and TRBJ2-7): EPEVTQTPSHQVTQMGQEVILRCVPISNHLYFYWYRQILGQKVEFLVSFYNNEISEKSEIFDDQFSVERPDGSNFTLKIRSTKLEDSAMYFCASRISSAYEQYFGPGTRLTVT.

The J gene is TRBJ2-2, the V gene TRBV7-3; D gene uncertain. Germline CDR1 SGHTA, CDR2 FQGTGA. V shed 0 bases and J shed 3 bases, with 5 bases lying between them. The CDR3 length is 14 residues. The CDR3 is CASSLTYYTGELFF. CDR3 nucleotide sequence: TGTGCCAGCAGCTTAACGTATTACACCGGGGAGCTGTTTTTT.

This clone has a handful of counts. The chain combines TRBV9 with TRBJ1-1; D gene uncertain. The V end was cut by 1 base, the J end by 4 bases, with 8 bases between. CDR1 is SGDLS, CDR2 YYNGEE, per germline. The length of the CDR3 is 13 residues. CDR3 in DNA: TGTGCCAGCAGCGTAACTGGGGTCACTGAAGCTTTCTTT. Translation: CASSVTGVTEAFF.

The chain recombines TRBV9 with TRBJ1-3; 9 bases are a match to TRBD1. The CDR3 extends over 17 amino acids. V lost 0 bases and J lost 4; bases outside the gene matches: 8. Germline CDR1 is SGDLS and CDR2 is YYNGEE. The DNA for the CDR3 is TGTGCCAGCAGCGTAGGCCTGGGACAGGGCACAGGAAACACCATATATTTT. Protein sequence: CASSVGLGQGTGNTIYF.

The chain joins TRBV27 to TRBJ2-1; D is uncertain. Germline V lookup: CDR1 MNHEY, CDR2 SMNVEV (reference sequence). The CDR3 runs to 14 residues. Trimming removed 1 base from V and 8 bases from J, with 12 bases in between. CDR3 protein: CASSLYTYGDEQFF. The CDR3 nucleotides read TGTGCCAGCAGTTTATACACCTATGGGGATGAGCAGTTCTTC.

This rearrangement joins TRBV6-5 to TRBJ2-7, with D possibly matching TRBD2 (5 bases). Per germline, CDR1 MNHEY and CDR2 SVGAGI. V was shortened by 3 bases and J by 6 bases, with 12 bases between the two germline ends. The CDR3 is 13 residues long. The DNA of the CDR3 is TGTGCCAGCAGTTATGGACGGGCGGGCGAGCAGTACTTC. Translating it yields CASSYGRAGEQYF.

This rearrangement joins TRBV18 to TRBJ2-1; D may be TRBD1 or TRBD2 (5 bases each). CDR3 length: 14 residues. The V end was cut by 2 bases, the J end by 8 bases, with 13 bases between. Germline CDR1 is KGHSH and CDR2 is LQKENI. As DNA, the CDR3 is TGTGCCAGCTCACCAGCGTCCGGGGACGATGAGCAGTTCTTC. Protein product: CASSPASGDDEQFF.

The chain uses TRBV7-9 and TRBJ1-6; D is undetermined. Trimming shortened V by 0 bases and J by 8 bases, and 11 bases separated the two germline ends. Germline V CDR1 and CDR2: SEHNR, FQNEAQ (reference sequence). The CDR3 runs 15 residues. The CDR3 nucleotides are TGTGCCAGCAGCTTAGCGTCAGAGGGTTATTCACCCCTCCACTTT. Amino acids: CASSLASEGYSPLHF.

This chain joins TRBV28 and TRBJ1-5; D perhaps matches TRBD1 (6 bases). The length of the CDR3 is 16 residues. With 10 bases removed from V and 0 bases from J, the gap between germline ends came to 19 bases. The germline V gene encodes CDR1 MDHEN and CDR2 SYDVKM. CDR3 in DNA: TGTGCCACCAAAAAGGAAGGGGGAAATAGCAATCAGCCCCAGCATTTT. This sequence encodes CATKKEGGNSNQPQHF.

V and J are TRBV7-3 and TRBJ2-2, with D possibly TRBD1 on 5 matching bases. The V gene's germline CDR1 is SGHTA and CDR2 FQGTGA. There are 16 residues in the CDR3. Between the trimmed V and J ends, which lost 5 bases and 3 bases, there was a span of 16 bases. CDR3 nucleotide sequence: TGTGCCAGCAGCCCCCCAGGGCATAGGGACACCGGGGAGCTGTTTTTT. Amino acid sequence: CASSPPGHRDTGELFF.

The J gene is TRBJ1-2, the V gene TRBV5-1, with 7 bases fitting TRBD1. From germline, CDR1 is SGHRS and CDR2 YFSETQ. The J segment lost 0 bases and the V segment lost 5 bases, leaving 13 bases of the junction unmatched. The CDR3 has 17 residues. CDR3 bases: TGCGCCAGCAGACCACAACAGGGGCCCACGGCTAACTATGGCTACACCTTC. The encoded protein is CASRPQQGPTANYGYTF.

This clone was recorded once. This rearrangement joins TRBV9 to TRBJ2-5; 9 bases fit TRBD1. CDR1 is SGDLS, CDR2 YYNGEE, per germline. With V trimmed by 3 bases and J by 1 base, 7 bases remained unmatched. This CDR3 contains 16 residues. The CDR3 nucleotides are TGTGCCAGCAGCGCAAACAGGGGGCTGGTCCAAGAGACCCAGTACTTC. It encodes CASSANRGLVQETQYF. Full variable domain (outside the CDR3, taken from reference TRBV9 and TRBJ2-5): DSGVTQTPKHLITATGQRVTLRCSPRSGDLSVYWYQQSLDQGLQFLIQYYNGEERAKGNILERFSAQQFPDLHSELNLSSLELGDSALYFCASSANRGLVQETQYFGPGTRLLVL.

In DNA, the CDR3 is TGTGCCAGCAGCTTAGGTATGGGACCCCCGGGTGAGCAGTTCTTC. Its protein is CASSLGMGPPGEQFF. The rearrangement uses TRBV7-2 and TRBJ2-1; either TRBD1 or TRBD2 may supply D (5 bases each). Germline V gene lookup returns CDR1 SGHTA and CDR2 FQGNSA. CDR3 size: 15 residues. Between the trimmed V and J ends, which lost 1 base and 9 bases, there was a span of 16 bases.

The gene calls are TRBV7-9 and TRBJ2-1; D is perhaps TRBD2 (6 bases). The CDR3 runs 15 residues. V was pared by 3 bases and J by 6 bases, with 15 bases between. Germline values: CDR1 SEHNR, CDR2 FQNEAQ (reference sequence). The CDR3 loop is CASSFGGSFPNEQFF. The CDR3 bases are TGTGCCAGCAGCTTTGGGGGGTCCTTTCCCAATGAGCAGTTCTTC.

This chain joins TRBV7-2 and TRBJ1-1; the match to TRBD1 covers 8 bases. This CDR3 has 16 residues. The V gene end was trimmed by 4 bases and the J gene end by 4 bases; junction bases not matched to a gene: 11. The germline V gene encodes CDR1 SGHTA and CDR2 FQGNSA. The DNA for the CDR3 is TGTGCCAGCAGCTCAGGGGGCGGCCGGATAAGCACTGAAGCTTTCTTT. Protein sequence: CASSSGGGRISTEAFF.

J is TRBJ1-4 and V is TRBV18; D is possibly TRBD1 (6 bases). This CDR3 is 16 amino acids long. From germline, CDR1 is KGHSH and CDR2 LQKENI. Deletions cut 0 bases from V and 2 bases from J, with 10 bases between. The CDR3 is CASSPPLTGTNEKLFF. Written as DNA, the CDR3 is TGTGCCAGCTCACCACCACTCACAGGGACTAATGAAAAACTGTTTTTT.

V and J are TRBV9 and TRBJ1-1, with D unclear. This CDR3 spans 13 amino acids. Germline CDR1 and CDR2: SGDLS and YYNGEE. Trimming removed 0 bases from V and 6 bases from J, with 9 bases in between. CDR3 sequence reads: CASSVGMDPEAFF. The CDR3, as DNA: TGTGCCAGCAGCGTAGGGATGGACCCTGAAGCTTTCTTT.

This chain connects TRBV27 to TRBJ2-5; 8 nucleotides match TRBD2. Germline assignment: CDR1 MNHEY and CDR2 SMNVEV (reference sequence). Germline trimming cut 1 base from V and 2 bases from J; bases unmatched to any gene: 12. The CDR3 has 18 amino acids. DNA for the CDR3: TGTGCCAGCAGTTTATGGGTCGATGTTAGCGGGAAACAAGAGACCCAGTACTTC. Translated, it gives CASSLWVDVSGKQETQYF.

This chain uses TRBV13 with TRBJ1-2; tentative D call: TRBD1 (6 bases). V lost 5 bases and J 8 bases, leaving 27 bases between the germline ends. The CDR3 has 17 amino acids. Per the germline V gene, CDR1 is PRHDT and CDR2 is FYEKMQ (reference sequence). In nucleotides, the CDR3 is TGTGCCAGCAGCCCCGGGGGAGCAGGGGCCGCCTTGGGGGGCTACACCTTC. Encoded protein: CASSPGGAGAALGGYTF.

This clone was seen once. The J gene is TRBJ1-4, the V gene TRBV4-3; D might be TRBD1 (5 bases). Germline V lookup: CDR1 LGHNA, CDR2 YSLEER. This CDR3 is built from 16 residues. Trimming cost V 3 bases and J 5 bases, with 16 bases left between them. CDR3 loop: CASSHDSGQQNEKLFF. The CDR3 DNA is TGCGCCAGCAGCCACGACTCGGGGCAGCAGAATGAAAAACTGTTTTTT.

The chain is built from TRBV5-6 and TRBJ1-5; D not certain. V was shortened by 0 bases and J by 4 bases, with 17 bases between the two germline ends. Germline CDR1 reads SGHDT; CDR2 reads YYEEEE. CDR3 length equals 17 residues. The CDR3 loop is CASSLGATARWNQPQHF. CDR3 DNA: TGTGCCAGCAGCTTGGGGGCGACGGCCCGTTGGAATCAGCCCCAGCATTTT.